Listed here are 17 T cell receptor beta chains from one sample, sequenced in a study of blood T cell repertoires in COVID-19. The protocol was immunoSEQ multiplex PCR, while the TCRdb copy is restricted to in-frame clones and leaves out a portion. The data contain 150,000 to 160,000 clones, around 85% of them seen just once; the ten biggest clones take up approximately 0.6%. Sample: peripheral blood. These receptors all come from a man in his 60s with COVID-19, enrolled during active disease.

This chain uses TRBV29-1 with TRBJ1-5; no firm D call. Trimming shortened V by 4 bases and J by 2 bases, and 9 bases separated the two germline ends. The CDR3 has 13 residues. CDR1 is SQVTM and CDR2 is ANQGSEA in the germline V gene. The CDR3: CSVGFSGNQPQHF. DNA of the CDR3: TGCAGCGTTGGGTTTAGTGGCAATCAGCCCCAGCATTTT.

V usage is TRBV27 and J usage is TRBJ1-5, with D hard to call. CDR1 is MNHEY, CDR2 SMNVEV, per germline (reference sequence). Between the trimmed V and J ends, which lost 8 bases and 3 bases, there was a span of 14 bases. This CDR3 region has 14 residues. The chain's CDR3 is CASSLSRLNQPQHF. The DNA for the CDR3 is TGTGCCAGCTCCCTCTCCAGGCTCAATCAGCCCCAGCATTTT.

The CDR3 nucleotides read TGTGCCAGCAGCATACGACAGGGAAGTGGGAACACCATATATTTT. This gives the protein CASSIRQGSGNTIYF. This chain connects TRBV11-2 to TRBJ1-3; 7 bases line up with TRBD1. The CDR3 has 15 residues. From germline, CDR1 is SGHAT and CDR2 FQNNGV. The junction had 11 bases not matched to a gene; V was cut back by 5 bases and J by 7 bases.

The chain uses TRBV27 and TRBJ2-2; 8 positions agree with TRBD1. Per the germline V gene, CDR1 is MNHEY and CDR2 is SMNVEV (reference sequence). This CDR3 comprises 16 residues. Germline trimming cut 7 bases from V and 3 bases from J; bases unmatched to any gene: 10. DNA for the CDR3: TGTGCCAGCATAAACACTGGGACAGGAGACACCGGGGAGCTGTTTTTT. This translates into CASINTGTGDTGELFF.

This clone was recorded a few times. Written as DNA, the CDR3 is TGTGCCAGCAGTATCAACGGGGGTGAGGTGACCCAGTACTTC. It yields the protein CASSINGGEVTQYF. The chain is built from TRBV6-2 or TRBV6-3 and TRBJ2-5; D is possibly TRBD2 (6 bases). The CDR3 is 14 residues long. The germline gives CDR1 MNHEY, CDR2 SVGEGT. V was trimmed by 5 bases and J by 7 bases, leaving 17 bases between them.

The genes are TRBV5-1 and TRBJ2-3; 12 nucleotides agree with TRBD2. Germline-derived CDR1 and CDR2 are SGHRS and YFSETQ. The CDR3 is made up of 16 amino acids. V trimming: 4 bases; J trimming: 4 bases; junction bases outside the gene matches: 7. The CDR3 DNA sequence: TGCGCCAGCAGCCTACCGACTAGCGGGGGATCAGATACGCAGTATTTT. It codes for CASSLPTSGGSDTQYF.

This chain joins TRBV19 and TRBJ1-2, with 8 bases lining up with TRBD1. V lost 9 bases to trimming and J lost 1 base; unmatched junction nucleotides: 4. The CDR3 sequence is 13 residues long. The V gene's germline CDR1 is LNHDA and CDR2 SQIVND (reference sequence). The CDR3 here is CASSTGVNYGYTF. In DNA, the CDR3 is TGTGCCAGCTCGACAGGGGTTAACTATGGCTACACCTTC.

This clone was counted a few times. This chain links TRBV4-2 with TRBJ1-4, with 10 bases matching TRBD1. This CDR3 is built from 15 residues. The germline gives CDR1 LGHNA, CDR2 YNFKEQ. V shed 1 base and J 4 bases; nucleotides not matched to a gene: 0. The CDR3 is CASSQGDRGNEKLFF. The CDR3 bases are TGTGCCAGCAGCCAAGGGGACAGGGGTAATGAAAAACTGTTTTTT.

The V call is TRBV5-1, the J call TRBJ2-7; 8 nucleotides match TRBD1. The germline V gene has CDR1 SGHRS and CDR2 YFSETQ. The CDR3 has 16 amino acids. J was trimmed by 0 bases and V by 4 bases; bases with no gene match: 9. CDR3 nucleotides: TGCGCCAGCAGCCTAATACCCGGGACAGGCTCCTACGAGCAGTACTTC. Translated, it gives CASSLIPGTGSYEQYF.

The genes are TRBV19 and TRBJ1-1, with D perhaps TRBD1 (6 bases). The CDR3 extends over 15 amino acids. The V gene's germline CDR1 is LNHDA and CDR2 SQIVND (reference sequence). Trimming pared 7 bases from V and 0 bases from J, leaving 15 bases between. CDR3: CASTGQFALNTEAFF. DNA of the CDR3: TGTGCCAGTACTGGACAGTTCGCCCTGAACACTGAAGCTTTCTTT. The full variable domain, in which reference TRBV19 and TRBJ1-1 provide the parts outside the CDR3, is DGGITQSPKYLFRKEGQNVTLSCEQNLNHDAMYWYRQDPGQGLRLIYYSQIVNDFQKGDIAEGYSVSREKKESFPLTVTSAQKNPTAFYLCASTGQFALNTEAFFGQGTRLTVV.

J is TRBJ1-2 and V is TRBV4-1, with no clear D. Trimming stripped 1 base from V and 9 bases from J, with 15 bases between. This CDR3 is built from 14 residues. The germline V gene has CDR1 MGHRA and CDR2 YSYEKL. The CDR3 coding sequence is TGCGCCAGCAGCCAAGTGGTCCTGAGCCCGCGCTACACCTTC. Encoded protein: CASSQVVLSPRYTF.

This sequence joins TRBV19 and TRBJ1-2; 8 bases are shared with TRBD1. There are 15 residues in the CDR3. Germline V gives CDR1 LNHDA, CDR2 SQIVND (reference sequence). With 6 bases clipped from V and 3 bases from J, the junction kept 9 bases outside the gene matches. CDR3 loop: CASRNQMTGDYGYTF. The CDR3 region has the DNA TGTGCCAGTAGAAACCAAATGACAGGGGACTATGGCTACACCTTC.

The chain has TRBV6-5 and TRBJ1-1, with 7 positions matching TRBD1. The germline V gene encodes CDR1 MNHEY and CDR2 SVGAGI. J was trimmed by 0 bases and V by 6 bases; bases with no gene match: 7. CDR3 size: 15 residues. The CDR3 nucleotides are TGTGCCAGCAGCAACTCCAGGGGGATGAACACTGAAGCTTTCTTT. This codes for CASSNSRGMNTEAFF.

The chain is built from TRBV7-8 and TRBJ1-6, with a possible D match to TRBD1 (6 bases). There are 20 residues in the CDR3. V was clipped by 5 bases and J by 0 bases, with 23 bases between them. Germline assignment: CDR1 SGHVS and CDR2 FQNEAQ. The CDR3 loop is CASSVNPDRPESSYNSPLHF. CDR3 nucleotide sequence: TGTGCCAGCAGCGTCAACCCTGACAGGCCTGAAAGCTCCTATAATTCACCCCTCCACTTT.

The CDR3 reads CASSLGPSGYGANVLTF. DNA for the CDR3: TGTGCCAGCAGCTTAGGCCCATCGGGGTACGGGGCCAACGTCCTGACTTTC. The rearrangement joins TRBV11-3 to TRBJ2-6, with D tentatively TRBD2 (5 bases). This CDR3 is 17 amino acids long. V was shortened by 1 base and J by 4 bases, with 14 bases between the two germline ends. Germline V lookup: CDR1 SGHNT, CDR2 YENEEA.

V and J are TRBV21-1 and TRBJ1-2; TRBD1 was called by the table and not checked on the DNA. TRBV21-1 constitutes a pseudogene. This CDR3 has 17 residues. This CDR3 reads CASSKAYVAGGKNGYTF. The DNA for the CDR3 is TGTGCCAGCAGCAAAGCTTATGTGGCAGGGGGAAAGAATGGCTACACCTTC.

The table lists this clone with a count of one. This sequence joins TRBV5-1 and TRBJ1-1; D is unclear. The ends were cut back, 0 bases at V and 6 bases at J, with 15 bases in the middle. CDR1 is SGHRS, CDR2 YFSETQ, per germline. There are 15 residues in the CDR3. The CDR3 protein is CASSLAGEVIPEAFF. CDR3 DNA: TGCGCCAGCAGCTTGGCCGGTGAGGTTATACCTGAAGCTTTCTTT.